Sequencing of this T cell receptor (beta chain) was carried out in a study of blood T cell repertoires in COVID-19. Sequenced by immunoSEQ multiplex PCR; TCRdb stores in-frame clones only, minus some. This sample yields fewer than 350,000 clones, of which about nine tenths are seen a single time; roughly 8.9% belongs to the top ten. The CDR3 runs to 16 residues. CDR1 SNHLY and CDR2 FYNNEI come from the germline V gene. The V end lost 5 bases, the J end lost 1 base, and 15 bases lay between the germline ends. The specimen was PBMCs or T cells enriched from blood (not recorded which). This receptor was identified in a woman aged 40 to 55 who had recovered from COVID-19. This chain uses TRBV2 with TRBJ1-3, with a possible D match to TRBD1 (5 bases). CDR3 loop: CASSRDRVLSGNTIYF. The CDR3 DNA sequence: TGTGCCAGCAGTAGAGACAGAGTTTTATCTGGAAACACCATATATTTT.